This T cell receptor beta chain was found in a study of shared clonotypes between healthy human individuals. The overall study: Samples came from two female and a few male donors aged 18 to 49. Researchers assigned three CD4 naive, three CD4 memory, two CD8 naive and one CD8 memory plate to each donor. Findings of the study overall: Across a handful of donors, naive CD4 shared approximately 4.5%, naive CD8 approximately 3.5%, memory CD4 2% to 2.5%, memory CD8 about 0.4%.

The naive CD8 fraction comprised CD45RO-negative cells positively selected for CCR7 and excluded terminally differentiated effector memory CD45RA+ cells. Clones were sequenced by immunoSEQ multiplex PCR, and TCRdb holds only the in-frame ones, with some missing. Seen here are around 1,900,000 clones, around 93% observed once, and the top ten hold around 1.7%. Germline V gene lookup returns CDR1 SEHNR and CDR2 FQNEAQ (reference sequence). Deletions cut 5 bases from V and 0 bases from J, with 13 bases between. The CDR3 has 15 residues. Comments on this clone: The antigen remains unidentified.

This chain connects TRBV7-9 to TRBJ1-1, with D possibly TRBD1 on 6 matching bases. Sequenced input: naive CD8+ T cells from PBMCs. The sequence was obtained from a man aged 18 to 29 in good health. Some clones in this sample may be carry-over from other donors' samples. CDR3 nucleotides: TGTGCCAGCAGCCCAAGCAGGGGATTGAACACTGAAGCTTTCTTT. Its translation is CASSPSRGLNTEAFF.